The TCR beta chain under discussion was sequenced for a study of T cell clonotyping in hematopoietic cell transplantation. Sequencing used immunoSEQ multiplex PCR; TCRdb keeps in-frame clones, though not all of them. Counted here are about 13,000 clones, approximately 80% occurring once; the ten biggest clones make up 16%. The CDR3 sequence is 13 residues long. V lost 8 bases and J lost 6; bases outside the gene matches: 4. Germline V CDR1 and CDR2: MNHNY, SVGAGI (reference sequence). Time point reported: recipient sample about 28 days before transplant, after cytoreduction. This TCR was recovered from a man between 60 and 70 years old with acute myeloid leukemia. Some clones in this sample may be carry-over from other donors' samples. Sample: peripheral blood mononuclear cells, taken before stem cell transplant. The rearrangement links TRBV6-6 to TRBJ1-5, with 10 bases aligning to TRBD1. DNA of the CDR3: TGTGCCAGCGGGACAGGGGCAGGTCAGCCCCAGCATTTT. Its translation is CASGTGAGQPQHF.